These T cell receptor beta chains were read from a single sample in a study of cytomegalovirus exposure and HLA in healthy donors. This table comes from immunoSEQ multiplex PCR, and its TCRdb copy is limited to in-frame clones, with some not included. This table holds 95,000 to 100,000 clones, roughly 70% found once. The sequenced sample was PBMCs. The receptor source for this set is a man aged 50 or older in good health and CMV-seronegative. Both conserved end residues are part of each CDR3. Some rows have no size entry. The others give once, few or many, or a class for an expanded clone.

>TRBJ2-1|15|.|TRBV5-4
CASSFGAGPYNEQFF
>TRBJ2-1|12|.|TRBV2
CASSRTGGAQFF
>TRBJ2-3|19|.|TRBV5-6
CASSLITGSGWSPTDTQYF
>TRBJ2-7|14|.|TRBV4-2
CASSHGGRRYEQYF
>TRBJ2-2|15|few|TRBV28
CASSLGGDVTRELFF
>TRBJ2-5|16|.|TRBV19
CASSSPGGPEGETQYF
>TRBJ2-7|14|.|TRBV5-6
CASSLITDSYEQYF
>TRBJ2-5|16|.|TRBV19
CASSLEGGGQAKTQYF
>TRBJ2-5|15|.|TRBV7-9
CASSVAGGTQETQYF
>TRBJ2-3|17|.|TRBV6-1
CASTDMPGQGATDTQYF
>TRBJ1-2|16|.|TRBV5-1
CASSLDEWTGGSGYTF
>TRBJ2-5|13|.|TRBV7-3
CASSLNREETQYF
>TRBJ2-3|15|few|TRBV9
CASSSSSGSTDTQYF
>TRBJ1-5|13|.|TRBV5-6
CASSLTPNQPQHF
>TRBJ1-1|13|.|TRBV19
CASRQGSFTEAFF
>TRBJ2-1|14|few|TRBV10-3
CAISGGTDGNEQFF
>TRBJ2-3|15|.|TRBV5-4
CASSSLRGYTDTQYF
>TRBJ2-3|17|.|TRBV11-3
CASSHYGGGSSTDTQYF
>TRBJ1-5|19|.|TRBV2
CASSEGPNLSRGQGQPQHF
>TRBJ2-1|14|.|TRBV7-3
CASSLGREQGEQFF
>TRBJ2-7|16|few|TRBV21-1
CASRTLRQTCSYEQYF
>TRBJ2-7|16|once|TRBV6-1
CASSENLAGGPYEQYF
>TRBJ2-1|14|.|TRBV6-1
CASSEILADREQFF
>TRBJ2-2|12|few|TRBV19
CASIPDTGELFF
>TRBJ2-3|13|.|TRBV7-3
CASSRASTDTQYF
>TRBJ2-2|14|.|TRBV11-1
CASTGQIQQGELFF
>TRBJ1-2|13|few|TRBV2
CATGTGPNYGYTF
>TRBJ2-3|16|.|TRBV4-1
CASSQKIGASTDTQYF
>TRBJ1-1|16|once|TRBV21-1
CASSDRTPGQGTEAFF
>TRBJ2-2|16|.|TRBV14
CASSQASGWNTGELFF
>TRBJ1-4|12|.|TRBV18
CASSPQGEKLFF
>TRBJ2-1|13|few|TRBV10-1
CASSRQGKNEQFF
>TRBJ2-7|15|.|TRBV5-8
CASSVRRGTTYEQYF
>TRBJ2-6|16|.|TRBV4-2
CASSLDRDSGANVLTF
>TRBJ2-5|15|.|TRBV5-1
CASRRTSGLQETQYF
>TRBJ1-2|13|.|TRBV10-1
CASSTQRTRGYTF
>TRBJ2-7|15|.|TRBV18
CASSPGQGGHYEQYF
>TRBJ2-5|14|.|TRBV5-6
CASSTTGVQETQYF
>TRBJ2-1|16|.|TRBV4-3
CASSQAFGTMYNEQFF
>TRBJ2-2|12|.|TRBV10-2
CASSEATGELFF
>TRBJ1-6|14|once|TRBV30
CAWSARAGVSPLHF
>TRBJ1-2|15|.|TRBV5-4
CASSPDRGRIYGYTF